This T cell receptor (beta chain) was observed in a study of T cell changes during pregnancy in multiple sclerosis. Regarding this clone: A junction end diverges from the germline sequence, so it may reflect a read error.

From germline, CDR1 is MDHEN and CDR2 SYDVKM. The CDR3 consists of 12 residues. This table comes from immunoSEQ multiplex PCR, and its TCRdb copy is limited to in-frame clones, with some not included. The sample comprises roughly 60,000 clones, 90% of which are singletons, and more than 2% rests with the top ten. This chain uses TRBV28 with TRBJ2-7; TRBD2 matches 11 bases. Source: peripheral blood, taken in the second trimester of pregnancy. The receptor was derived from a female donor in good health, enrolled as a control in a pregnancy study. CDR3: CASSIWTSGPSF. CDR3 nucleotide sequence: TGTGCCAGCAGTATCTGGACTAGCGGGCCCTCTTTC.